This T cell receptor (beta chain) was sequenced for a study of vaccination effects on CD4 cells after COVID-19. General study points: Clones that were induced by infection or by vaccine showed marked contraction late after vaccination. Cross-reactivity with common cold coronaviruses was shown by only 1 of 255 vaccine-induced clones in healthy vaccinees.

Some clones are missing from TCRdb's copy, which holds only in-frame ones; the method was immunoSEQ multiplex PCR. Of about 41,000 clones in the sample, approximately 80% were seen once. Points on this clone: Its antigen is not known.

Antigen-specific CD4+ T cells were expanded (with viral peptide pools) by the ViraFEST assay ahead of sequencing. Cells that had been cultured for about 10 days were the source of isolated CD4+ T cells. None of these healthy vaccinees had been infected with SARS-CoV-2 before vaccination. The clonotype originates from a human donor who received a COVID-19 vaccine. This specimen was CD4+ T cells from PBMCs cultured with HCoV-NL63 spike peptides, taken before COVID-19 vaccination.

CDR3 DNA: TGCGCCAGCAGCCGACAGGGGGGTTACGAGCAGTACGTC. It codes for CASSRQGGYEQYV. The chain carries TRBV4-1 and TRBJ2-7, with 9 bases that match TRBD1. The CDR3 covers 13 residues. Germline trimming cut 4 bases from V and 4 bases from J; bases unmatched to any gene: 2. The germline CDR1 and CDR2 sequences are MGHRA and YSYEKL.